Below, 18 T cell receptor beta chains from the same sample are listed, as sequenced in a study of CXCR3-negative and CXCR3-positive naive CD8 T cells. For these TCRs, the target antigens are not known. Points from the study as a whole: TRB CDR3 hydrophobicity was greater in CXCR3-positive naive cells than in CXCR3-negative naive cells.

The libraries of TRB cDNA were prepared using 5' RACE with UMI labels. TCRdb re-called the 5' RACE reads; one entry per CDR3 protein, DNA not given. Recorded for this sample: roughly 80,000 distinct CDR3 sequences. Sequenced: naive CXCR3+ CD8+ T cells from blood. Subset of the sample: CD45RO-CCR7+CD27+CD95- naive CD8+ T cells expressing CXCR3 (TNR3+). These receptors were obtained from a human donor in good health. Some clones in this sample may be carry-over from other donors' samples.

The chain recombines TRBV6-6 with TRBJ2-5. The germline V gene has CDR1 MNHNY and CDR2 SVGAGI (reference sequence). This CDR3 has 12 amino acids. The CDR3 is CASSGFRETQYF.

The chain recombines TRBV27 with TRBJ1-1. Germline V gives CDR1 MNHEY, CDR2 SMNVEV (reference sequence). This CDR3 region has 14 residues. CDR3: CASSPGGVNTEAFF.

CDR3: CSATASDVYEQYF. The genes are TRBV20-1 and TRBJ2-7; TCRdb selects TRBD2, and the lack of DNA leaves this call unchecked. This CDR3 region has 13 residues. From germline, CDR1 is DFQATT and CDR2 SNEGSKA (reference sequence).

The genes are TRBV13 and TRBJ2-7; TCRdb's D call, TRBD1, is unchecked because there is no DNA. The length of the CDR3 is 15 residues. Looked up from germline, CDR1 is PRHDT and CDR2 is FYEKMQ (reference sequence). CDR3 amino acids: CASSSRDTESYEQYF.

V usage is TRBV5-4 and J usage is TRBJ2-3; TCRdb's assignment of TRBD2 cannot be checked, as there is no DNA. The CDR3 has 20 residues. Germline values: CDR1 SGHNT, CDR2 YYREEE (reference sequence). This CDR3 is CASSLGYTSGGNPSTDTQYF. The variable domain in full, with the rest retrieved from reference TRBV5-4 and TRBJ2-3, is ETGVTQSPTHLIKTRGQQVTLRCSSQSGHNTVSWYQQALGQGPQFIFQYYREEENGRGNFPPRFSGLQFPNYSSELNVNALELDDSALYLCASSLGYTSGGNPSTDTQYFGPGTRLTVL.

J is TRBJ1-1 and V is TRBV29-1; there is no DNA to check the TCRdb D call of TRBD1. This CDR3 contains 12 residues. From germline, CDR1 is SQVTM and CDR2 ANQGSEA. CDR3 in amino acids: CSVSKDSSEAFF.

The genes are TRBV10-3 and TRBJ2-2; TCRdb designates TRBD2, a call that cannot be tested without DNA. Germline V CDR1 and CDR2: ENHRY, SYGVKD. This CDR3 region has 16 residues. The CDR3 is CAISGTGTSNTGELFF.

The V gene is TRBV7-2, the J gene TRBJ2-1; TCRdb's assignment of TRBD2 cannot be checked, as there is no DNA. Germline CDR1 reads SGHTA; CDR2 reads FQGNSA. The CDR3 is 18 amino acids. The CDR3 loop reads CASSLDLPNGILGSEQFF.

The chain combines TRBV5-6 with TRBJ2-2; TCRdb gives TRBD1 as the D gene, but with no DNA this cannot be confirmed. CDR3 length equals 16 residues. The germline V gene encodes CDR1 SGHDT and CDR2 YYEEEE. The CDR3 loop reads CASSSIMDSYTGELFF.

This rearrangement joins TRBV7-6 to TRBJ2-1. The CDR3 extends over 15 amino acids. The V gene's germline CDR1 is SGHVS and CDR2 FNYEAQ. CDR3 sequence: CASSLAVAAYNEQFF. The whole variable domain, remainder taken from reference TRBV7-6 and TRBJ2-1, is GAGVSQSPRYKVTKRGQDVALRCDPISGHVSLYWYRQALGQGPEFLTYFNYEAQQDKSGLPNDRFSAERPEGSISTLTIQRTEQRDSAMYRCASSLAVAAYNEQFFGPGTRLTVL.

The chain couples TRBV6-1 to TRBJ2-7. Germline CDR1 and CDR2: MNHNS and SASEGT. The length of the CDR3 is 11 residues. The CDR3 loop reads CASSDGYEQYF.

The CDR3 sequence: CASSLTGTGGQGYTF. V gene TRBV27 combines with J gene TRBJ1-2; there is no DNA to check the TCRdb D call of TRBD1. CDR3 length: 15 amino acids. Per germline, CDR1 MNHEY and CDR2 SMNVEV (reference sequence).

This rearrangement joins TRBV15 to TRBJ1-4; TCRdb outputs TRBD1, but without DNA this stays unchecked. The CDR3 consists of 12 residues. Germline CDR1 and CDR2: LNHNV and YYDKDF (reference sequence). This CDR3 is CATSRDDRGLFF. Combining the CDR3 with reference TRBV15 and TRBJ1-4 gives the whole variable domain DAMVIQNPRYQVTQFGKPVTLSCSQTLNHNVMYWYQQKSSQAPKLLFHYYDKDFNNEADTPDNFQSRRPNTSFCFLDIRSPGLGDTAMYLCATSRDDRGLFFGSGTQLSVL.

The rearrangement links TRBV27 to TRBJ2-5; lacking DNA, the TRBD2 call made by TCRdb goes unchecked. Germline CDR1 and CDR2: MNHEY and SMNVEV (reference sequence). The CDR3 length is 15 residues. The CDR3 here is CASSGSGGLQETQYF.

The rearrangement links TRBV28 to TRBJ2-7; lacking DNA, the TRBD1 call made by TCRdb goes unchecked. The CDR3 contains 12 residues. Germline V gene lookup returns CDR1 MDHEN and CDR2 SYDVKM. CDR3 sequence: CASSPQVYEQYF.

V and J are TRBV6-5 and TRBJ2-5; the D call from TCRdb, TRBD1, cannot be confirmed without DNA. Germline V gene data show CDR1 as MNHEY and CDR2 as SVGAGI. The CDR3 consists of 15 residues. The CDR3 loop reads CASSYGGLGGETQYF.

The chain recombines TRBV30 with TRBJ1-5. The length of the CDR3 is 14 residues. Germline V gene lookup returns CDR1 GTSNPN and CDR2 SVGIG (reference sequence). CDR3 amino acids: CAWSQAGSNQPQHF.

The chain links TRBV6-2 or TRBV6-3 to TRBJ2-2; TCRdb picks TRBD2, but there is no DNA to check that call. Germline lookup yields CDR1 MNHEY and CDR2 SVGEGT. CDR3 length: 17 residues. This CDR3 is CASSYSSGESDTGELFF.